These T cell receptor beta chains were read from a single sample in a study of cytomegalovirus exposure and HLA in healthy donors. Here immunoSEQ multiplex PCR was the method, and the copy in TCRdb shows in-frame clones only, minus some. The sample records about 170,000 clones, approximately 80% being singletons. The sequenced sample was PBMCs. These receptors were collected from a female donor in good health and CMV-seronegative. Both conserved end residues are part of each CDR3. Each record gives: V gene, CDR3 length, J gene, clone size, D gene, CDR3 DNA, CDR3 protein. The D gene is left open where the match is weak. Clone size is stated in some rows and not others, as once, few, many or a class when expanded.

v_gene: TRBV27
len: 18
j_gene: TRBJ2-2
abundance: NA
d_gene: TRBD2
CDR3nt: TGTGCCAGCAGCCGACTAGCGGGAAATTGGGGCGATGCCGGGGAGCTGTTTTTT
CDR3aa: CASSRLAGNWGDAGELFF

v_gene: TRBV6-5
len: 16
j_gene: TRBJ2-1
abundance: NA
d_gene: NA
CDR3nt: TGTGCCAGCAGTTATTCCGGTCATTTATTTTACAATGAGCAGTTCTTC
CDR3aa: CASSYSGHLFYNEQFF

v_gene: TRBV5-1
len: 13
j_gene: TRBJ2-5
abundance: NA
d_gene: NA
CDR3nt: TGCGCCAGCAGCTTGAAGTTTGAGGGAACCCAGTACTTC
CDR3aa: CASSLKFEGTQYF

v_gene: TRBV5-6
len: 15
j_gene: TRBJ2-1
abundance: NA
d_gene: NA
CDR3nt: TGTGCCAGCAGGGAGCGGGCTTCCTCCTACAATGAGCAGTTCTTC
CDR3aa: CASRERASSYNEQFF

v_gene: TRBV28
len: 16
j_gene: TRBJ2-1
abundance: NA
d_gene: TRBD1
CDR3nt: TGTGCCAGCAGTTCTTACGGACAGGGGTTCAACAATGAGCAGTTCTTC
CDR3aa: CASSSYGQGFNNEQFF

v_gene: TRBV27
len: 19
j_gene: TRBJ1-5
abundance: NA
d_gene: TRBD1
CDR3nt: TGTGCCAGCAGTCGCGCCGGGACAGGGGGACTCGGTGGCAATCAGCCCCAGCATTTT
CDR3aa: CASSRAGTGGLGGNQPQHF

v_gene: TRBV28
len: 15
j_gene: TRBJ2-3
abundance: NA
d_gene: NA
CDR3nt: TGTGCCAGCAGTTCTGGACAGCGAGTCGGGGATACGCAGTATTTT
CDR3aa: CASSSGQRVGDTQYF

v_gene: TRBV6-5
len: 13
j_gene: TRBJ1-1
abundance: NA
d_gene: NA
CDR3nt: TGTGCCAGCAGGCGGGGGTACGGCACTGAAGCTTTCTTT
CDR3aa: CASRRGYGTEAFF

v_gene: TRBV18
len: 16
j_gene: TRBJ1-1
abundance: few
d_gene: TRBD1
CDR3nt: TGTGCCAGCTCACCCGGACAGGGGGCCATGGGCACTGAAGCTTTCTTT
CDR3aa: CASSPGQGAMGTEAFF

v_gene: TRBV7-2
len: 12
j_gene: TRBJ2-3
abundance: few
d_gene: NA
CDR3nt: TGTGCCAGCAGCCCCTTCACAGATACGCAGTATTTT
CDR3aa: CASSPFTDTQYF

v_gene: TRBV29-1
len: 13
j_gene: TRBJ2-2
abundance: NA
d_gene: TRBD1
CDR3nt: TGCAGCGTTCACCCAATTGGACAGGGCGAGCTGTTTTTT
CDR3aa: CSVHPIGQGELFF

v_gene: TRBV30
len: 11
j_gene: TRBJ1-1
abundance: NA
d_gene: NA
CDR3nt: TGTGCCTGGTCGGAGGTCTCTGAAGCTTTCTTT
CDR3aa: CAWSEVSEAFF

v_gene: TRBV6-6
len: 16
j_gene: TRBJ1-5
abundance: NA
d_gene: NA
CDR3nt: TGTGCCAGCAGTATCCTGTCAGGGGAAGGCAATCAGCCCCAGCATTTT
CDR3aa: CASSILSGEGNQPQHF

v_gene: TRBV28
len: 16
j_gene: TRBJ2-2
abundance: NA
d_gene: TRBD2
CDR3nt: TGTGCCAGCAGCCTCGGACTAGCCCGAAACACCGGGGAGCTGTTTTTT
CDR3aa: CASSLGLARNTGELFF

v_gene: TRBV30
len: 11
j_gene: TRBJ2-5
abundance: NA
d_gene: NA
CDR3nt: TGTGCCTGGAGTGTACTTGAGACCCAGTACTTC
CDR3aa: CAWSVLETQYF

v_gene: TRBV9
len: 15
j_gene: TRBJ2-1
abundance: NA
d_gene: TRBD2
CDR3nt: TGTGCCAGCAGCGAGACTAGCGGGGCCTACAATGAGCAGTTCTTC
CDR3aa: CASSETSGAYNEQFF

v_gene: TRBV9
len: 14
j_gene: TRBJ2-5
abundance: NA
d_gene: TRBD1
CDR3nt: TGTGCCAGCAGCGTAAGGACAGGGGCAGAGACCCAGTACTTC
CDR3aa: CASSVRTGAETQYF

v_gene: TRBV6-5
len: 13
j_gene: TRBJ1-1
abundance: NA
d_gene: NA
CDR3nt: TGTGCCAGCAGCCTAACCCGGTTCACTGAAGCTTTCTTT
CDR3aa: CASSLTRFTEAFF

v_gene: TRBV2
len: 18
j_gene: TRBJ1-5
abundance: NA
d_gene: NA
CDR3nt: TGTGCCAGCAGTGTTACCGGGACATACGTACATAGCAATCAGCCCCAGCATTTT
CDR3aa: CASSVTGTYVHSNQPQHF

v_gene: TRBV7-8
len: 15
j_gene: TRBJ2-1
abundance: NA
d_gene: TRBD1
CDR3nt: TGTGCCAGCAGCCCACGGACAGGGGCCTACAATGAGCAGTTCTTC
CDR3aa: CASSPRTGAYNEQFF

v_gene: TRBV7-2
len: 14
j_gene: TRBJ2-1
abundance: once
d_gene: NA
CDR3nt: TGTGCCAGCAGCTCGAACAGGGTGGGGAATGAGCAGTTCTTC
CDR3aa: CASSSNRVGNEQFF

v_gene: TRBV4-1
len: 17
j_gene: TRBJ2-3
abundance: few
d_gene: TRBD2
CDR3nt: TGCGCCAGCAGCCAAGATCTTAGCGGGAGCTCCACAGATACGCAGTATTTT
CDR3aa: CASSQDLSGSSTDTQYF

v_gene: TRBV20-1
len: 11
j_gene: TRBJ1-1
abundance: NA
d_gene: NA
CDR3nt: TGCAGCGGGACACGGAACACTGAAGCTTTCTTT
CDR3aa: CSGTRNTEAFF

v_gene: TRBV11-1
len: 14
j_gene: TRBJ2-5
abundance: NA
d_gene: TRBD1
CDR3nt: TGTGCCAGCAGCCCCGCGGGCAGGGGGGAGACCCAGTACTTC
CDR3aa: CASSPAGRGETQYF

v_gene: TRBV19
len: 12
j_gene: TRBJ1-1
abundance: NA
d_gene: NA
CDR3nt: TGTGCCAGTAGTATATTCCAGGGTGAAGCTTTCTTT
CDR3aa: CASSIFQGEAFF

v_gene: TRBV7-3
len: 16
j_gene: TRBJ2-3
abundance: NA
d_gene: TRBD1
CDR3nt: TGTGCCAGCAGCTTAGCGAACAGGGGGCGCGCAGATACGCAGTATTTT
CDR3aa: CASSLANRGRADTQYF

v_gene: TRBV6-5
len: 14
j_gene: TRBJ2-7
abundance: NA
d_gene: NA
CDR3nt: TGTGCCAGCACCTTAAGTGGTAGCTCCTACGAGCAGTACTTC
CDR3aa: CASTLSGSSYEQYF

v_gene: TRBV28
len: 14
j_gene: TRBJ2-1
abundance: few
d_gene: TRBD1
CDR3nt: TGTGCCACCCTACCGGGACAGGCGTACAATGAGCAGTTCTTC
CDR3aa: CATLPGQAYNEQFF

v_gene: TRBV19
len: 14
j_gene: TRBJ2-3
abundance: NA
d_gene: NA
CDR3nt: TGTGCCAGTAAAACCCTATCCACGACAGATACGCAGTATTTT
CDR3aa: CASKTLSTTDTQYF

v_gene: TRBV2
len: 15
j_gene: TRBJ1-5
abundance: NA
d_gene: TRBD1
CDR3nt: TGTGCCAGCAGTGGTGACAGGGGGAGCAATCAGCCCCAGCATTTT
CDR3aa: CASSGDRGSNQPQHF

v_gene: TRBV4-1
len: 14
j_gene: TRBJ1-2
abundance: NA
d_gene: TRBD1
CDR3nt: TGCGCCAGCAGCCAAGCACAGGGGAACTATGGCTACACCTTC
CDR3aa: CASSQAQGNYGYTF

v_gene: TRBV5-1
len: 14
j_gene: TRBJ1-1
abundance: NA
d_gene: NA
CDR3nt: TGCGCCAGCAGCTCCGCCGACAGTTACACTGAAGCTTTCTTT
CDR3aa: CASSSADSYTEAFF

v_gene: TRBV19
len: 17
j_gene: TRBJ1-1
abundance: NA
d_gene: NA
CDR3nt: TGTGCCAGTAGTATAGGACCGACGCGGAGGGGGAACACTGAAGCTTTCTTT
CDR3aa: CASSIGPTRRGNTEAFF

v_gene: TRBV7-2
len: 17
j_gene: TRBJ2-5
abundance: NA
d_gene: NA
CDR3nt: TGTGCCAGCAGCTTAGCCCCTTCCTACGGGCCAGGGGAGACCCAGTACTTC
CDR3aa: CASSLAPSYGPGETQYF

v_gene: TRBV5-6
len: 14
j_gene: TRBJ2-3
abundance: once
d_gene: NA
CDR3nt: TGTGCCAGCAGCTTCAGGGGTGGGGCAGATACGCAGTATTTT
CDR3aa: CASSFRGGADTQYF